This entry lists 18 T cell receptor beta chains sequenced from one sample in a study of T-cell reconstitution after alpha-beta-depleted transplantation in children. The authors prepared the TCRbeta library with unique molecular identifiers. TCRdb processed the PCR reads anew with MiXCR; each CDR3 protein has one entry. The table includes 450,000 to 700,000 distinct CDR3 sequences, more than 20% detected once. The sample was PBMCs, taken before TCRalphabeta/CD19-depleted stem cell transplant. Receptors originate from a boy in the first two years of life with Wiskott-Aldrich syndrome, due to receive a stem cell transplant.

The chain carries TRBV11-2 and TRBJ2-1, with TRBD2 matching 13 bases. This CDR3 has 18 amino acids. Germline V gene sequence: CDR1 SGHAT, CDR2 FQNNGV. V trimming: 2 bases; J trimming: 3 bases; junction bases outside the gene matches: 7. CDR3 sequence: CASSLMGLAGRLYNEQFF. The CDR3 region has the DNA TGTGCCAGCAGCTTAATGGGACTAGCGGGAAGACTCTACAATGAGCAGTTCTTC.

This clonotype was detected a few times. V gene TRBV5-6 combines with J gene TRBJ2-1; D may be TRBD2 (5 bases). V shed 0 bases and J shed 2 bases, with 15 bases lying between them. CDR1 and CDR2 from the germline V gene are SGHDT and YYEEEE. The CDR3 extends over 17 amino acids. CDR3 coding DNA: TGTGCCAGCAGCTTGGGGTTGGGTAGCGAAACCTACAATGAGCAGTTCTTC. Amino acid sequence: CASSLGLGSETYNEQFF.

The chain links TRBV20-1 to TRBJ1-3, with D perhaps matching TRBD1 (5 bases). V lost 0 bases to trimming and J lost 4 bases, with 10 bases between them. The V gene's germline CDR1 is DFQATT and CDR2 SNEGSKA (reference sequence). The CDR3 extends over 14 amino acids. In nucleotides, the CDR3 is TGCAGTGCTAGAGAGGGGGGAGACGGAAACACCATATATTTT. Amino acids: CSAREGGDGNTIYF.

The chain employs TRBV24-1 and TRBJ2-1; 11 bases map to TRBD2. V gave up 4 bases and J gave up 4 bases; unmatched junction bases: 8. Germline V gives CDR1 KGHDR, CDR2 SFDVKD. The CDR3 totals 17 residues. The CDR3 sequence: CATSDSRLAGPYNEQFF. CDR3 nucleotide sequence: TGTGCCACCAGTGACTCCAGACTAGCGGGGCCATACAATGAGCAGTTCTTC.

This sequence joins TRBV24-1 and TRBJ2-5; 10 bases map to TRBD2. Germline lookup yields CDR1 KGHDR and CDR2 SFDVKD. With 2 bases clipped from V and 1 base from J, the junction kept 3 bases outside the gene matches. The CDR3 spans 16 residues. In DNA, the CDR3 is TGTGCCACCAGTGATTCCACTAGCGGGATCCAAGAGACCCAGTACTTC. Translation: CATSDSTSGIQETQYF.

The chain uses TRBV5-1 and TRBJ2-7; possibly TRBD1 for D (5 bases). Germline V CDR1 and CDR2: SGHRS, YFSETQ. This CDR3 spans 15 amino acids. Trimming stripped 4 bases from V and 4 bases from J, with 18 bases between. The DNA of the CDR3 is TGCGCCAGCAGCCCCCCGCTGGCAGGGATATACGAGCAGTACTTC. The encoded protein is CASSPPLAGIYEQYF.

This chain uses TRBV6-4 with TRBJ1-1, with 9 positions matching TRBD1. J was trimmed by 10 bases and V by 6 bases; bases with no gene match: 12. The germline V gene encodes CDR1 MRHNA and CDR2 SNTAGT. The length of the CDR3 is 14 residues. The CDR3 region is CASSIQEGQGRAFF. In DNA form, the CDR3 reads TGTGCCAGCAGCATACAGGAGGGACAGGGAAGAGCTTTCTTT.

The chain joins TRBV12-3 or TRBV12-4 to TRBJ2-1; TRBD2 agrees at 8 bases. The CDR3 consists of 14 residues. Trimming at V came to 4 bases and at J to 13 bases, leaving 12 bases not matched to a gene. CDR3 region: CASSWSLSGKTQFF. CDR3 nucleotide sequence: TGTGCCAGCAGTTGGAGCCTTAGCGGGAAAACCCAGTTCTTC.

This clonotype was detected a few times. The V and J genes are TRBV28 and TRBJ2-1, with 9 bases fitting TRBD2. V was pared by 3 bases and J by 7 bases, with 7 bases of the junction left unmatched. The CDR3 is 15 amino acids. Germline V gives CDR1 MDHEN, CDR2 SYDVKM. The CDR3 loop is CASSFRPSGMNEQFF. CDR3 bases: TGTGCCAGCAGTTTTAGGCCTAGCGGGATGAATGAGCAGTTCTTC.

This CDR3 reads CAWSVLTGQGNEQFF. CDR3 DNA: TGTGCCTGGAGTGTACTTACAGGACAGGGCAATGAGCAGTTCTTC. The V call is TRBV30, the J call TRBJ2-1; 8 bases are a match to TRBD1. The CDR3 totals 15 residues. Germline V CDR1 and CDR2: GTSNPN, SVGIG (reference sequence). The ends lost 0 bases at V and 6 bases at J; junction bases unmatched: 7.

There are a few counts of this clonotype. This rearrangement joins TRBV5-1 to TRBJ2-2; D gene unclear. The CDR3 contains 16 residues. The germline V gene has CDR1 SGHRS and CDR2 YFSETQ. Trimming cost V 0 bases and J 1 base, with 10 bases left between them. The CDR3 reads CASSLVVVRNTGELFF. The DNA for the CDR3 is TGCGCCAGCAGCTTGGTGGTGGTCAGGAACACCGGGGAGCTGTTTTTT.

This clonotype has more than one count but fewer than ten. V is TRBV7-8 and J is TRBJ2-3, with 8 positions matching TRBD2. The CDR3 totals 15 residues. After removal of 2 bases from V and 6 bases from J, the junction contained 7 bases not matched to a gene. In germline, CDR1 is SGHVS, CDR2 FQNEAQ. The CDR3 DNA is TGTGCCAGCAGCTTATTATCGGGAGGGGGGGATACGCAGTATTTT. Protein: CASSLLSGGGDTQYF.

This clonotype was recorded a few times. An end of the junction does not agree with germline; a read error may underlie this. The rearrangement uses TRBV5-1 and TRBJ2-3, with D possibly matching TRBD1 (6 bases). This CDR3 has 17 amino acids. CDR1 is SGHRS and CDR2 is YFSETQ in the germline V gene. CDR3 amino acids: CASSLGVWAGGTDTQYF. The CDR3 DNA sequence: TGCGCCAGCAGTTTGGGGGTCTGGGCAGGGGGCACAGATACGCAGTATTTT.

The rearrangement uses TRBV27 and TRBJ2-7; 8 nucleotides align to TRBD1. Trimming cost V 5 bases and J 1 base; bases outside gene matches: 7. CDR1 is MNHEY, CDR2 SMNVEV, per germline (reference sequence). The CDR3 loop spans 15 amino acids. CDR3 coding DNA: TGTGCCAGCAGTATCGGACAGGGCAAATCCTACGAGCAGTACTTC. Its protein is CASSIGQGKSYEQYF.

As to this clonotype: Compared with germline, one end of the junction differs, possibly owing to a read error. The chain couples TRBV20-1 to TRBJ2-7; the D is unclear. The CDR3 contains 13 residues. The V gene's germline CDR1 is DFQATT and CDR2 SNEGSKA (reference sequence). This chain's CDR3 is CCATQVNSYEQYF. Here the CDR3 DNA reads TGCTGTGCCACGCAGGTGAATAGTTACGAGCAGTACTTC.

The chain couples TRBV10-3 to TRBJ2-1; a possible D gene is TRBD1 (6 bases). In germline, CDR1 is ENHRY, CDR2 SYGVKD. Trimming removed 5 bases from V and 2 bases from J, with 10 bases in between. The CDR3 contains 14 residues. This CDR3 reads CAISLGGAYNEQFF. The CDR3 DNA sequence: TGTGCCATCAGTCTAGGGGGAGCCTACAATGAGCAGTTCTTC.

The CDR3 DNA reads as TGTGCCAGCAGCTTAGTAAGAGGAGATGGGAATGAGCAGTTCTTC. Its translation: CASSLVRGDGNEQFF. The chain carries TRBV5-4 and TRBJ2-1; D call uncertain. V lost 2 bases and J lost 7, with 16 bases in between. This CDR3 comprises 15 residues. Germline V gene data show CDR1 as SGHNT and CDR2 as YYREEE (reference sequence).

The J gene is TRBJ2-5, the V gene TRBV20-1; D possibly corresponds to TRBD2 (7 bases). CDR1 and CDR2 from the germline V gene are DFQATT and SNEGSKA (reference sequence). The CDR3 totals 12 residues. The V end lost 5 bases, the J end lost 8 bases, and 15 bases lay between the germline ends. CDR3 nucleotides: TGCAGTGCTTCTTTTTCGGGGGGCACCCAGTACTTC. Translating gives CSASFSGGTQYF.